This T cell receptor beta chain was found in a study of T cell changes during pregnancy in multiple sclerosis. Trimming removed 6 bases from V and 5 bases from J, with 10 bases in between. CDR1 is DFQATT and CDR2 is SNEGSKA in the germline V gene (reference sequence). This CDR3 is built from 11 residues. Data came from immunoSEQ multiplex PCR; TCRdb stores just in-frame clones and leaves some out. The table includes 45,000 to 55,000 clones, approximately 92% detected once. This chain connects TRBV20-1 to TRBJ2-5; D not certain. Here the sequenced sample was CD4+ T cells from peripheral blood mononuclear cells, taken in the second trimester of pregnancy. The clonotype originates from a female donor in good health, enrolled as a control in a pregnancy study. CDR3 coding DNA: TGCAGTGCCACTTCCGGGGAGACCCAGTACTTC. Encoded protein: CSATSGETQYF.